This T cell receptor beta chain was documented in a study of tumor and adjacent non-tumor tissue in lung cancer (dated by TCRdb to 2016 to 2018). About the full investigation: Of the cohort, eleven to twelve patients had adenocarcinoma, 2 had squamous cell carcinoma and 1 had small cell lung cancer. Among the approximately 15 patients, ages ranged from roughly 31 to 76 years, 10 were men and 5 were women, and disease was TNM stage I to III. The study compared bulk TCRbeta repertoires from lung tumor tissue and matched distant non-tumor lung tissue of about 14 lung cancer patients. TCRbeta CDR3 sequencing was performed on roughly 27 paired specimens, with one tumor sample and one normal lung sample collected per patient. Sequencing produced roughly 130 million productive TCRbeta reads in total, an average of about 4.17 million reads per sample. Overall study outcomes, separate from this receptor: The cohort had only approximately 15 patients, and the authors noted that larger samples and more detailed clinical data are needed. Peripheral blood was not sequenced, so blood TCRbeta repertoires were not examined in the lung cancer patients of the study. Significantly higher TCR diversity was found in younger patients, and higher tumor TCR diversity was associated with shorter overall and disease-free survival. Neither the sequencing platform nor unique molecular identifiers are named or mentioned anywhere in the methods. Tumor tissue showed significantly greater TCR diversity (inverse Simpson) than normal lung tissue (about 400 vs 180, P = 0.0075, Mann-Whitney U test). In normal lung, the top 100 clones accounted for a significantly larger cumulative share of the repertoire than in tumor tissue.

A word on this clonotype: Its antigen is currently not known. Base-call qualities are not available, and no considerably larger clone is one nucleotide away.

V is clipped by 7 bases and J by 4 bases, and the sequence between their germline boundaries is 17 bases long. CDR1 and CDR2 are read off the germline V gene (reference sequence) as SGHAT and FQDESV. Measured from the cysteine to the phenylalanine, the CDR3 is 16 residues long. The kept DNA is CDR3 alone, 48 bases in frame from the first base. Bulk unsorted tissue served as the source for RNA extraction, and RNA quality was assessed using a NanoDrop ND-1000 and an Agilent 2100. All donors had newly diagnosed lung cancer, had not received prior chemotherapy, and were admitted for thoracic surgery in China between August and November 2014. Patients with previous radiotherapy or chemotherapy, or with another concurrent cancer, were excluded from the study. Pieces of surgical tissue measuring about 1-2 cm3 were kept in RNAlater solution and held at -80 degrees C until needed. The library was prepared using multiplex PCR. The reads were generated on an Illumina HiSeq 2500. TCRbeta libraries were built by three rounds of nested PCR using primers (Table S4), following protocols modified from ARM-PCR. Before sequencing, PCR products of 200-500 bp were excised from the gel and purified with the QIAquick gel extraction kit. The published analysis was carried out like this. Reads were cleaned using Trimmomatic, were merged into complete CDR3 sequences using FLASH, and were assigned to V(D)J germline segments using MiTCR. Clonal diversity was computed as the inverse Simpson's index with VDJtools. In-frame sequences lacking a premature stop codon were counted as productive reads. Clones were called with MiXCR by TCRdb after fastp trimmed the public reads at Q25, and only in-frame beta chains were retained. CDR3 protein sequences are deduplicated, and each keeps its most common genes and DNA. In this record, the V and J calls reflect TCRdb's handling and not the investigators' own analysis. The sample yields around 74,000 distinct CDR3 sequences; roughly 70% were counted once. The top ten hold roughly 12% of the sample.

The rearrangement joined TRBV11-1 to TRBJ2-6; the D region possibly corresponds to TRBD1 (5 bases align). The clonotype comes from a woman between 70 and 85 years old with non-small cell lung cancer. The specimen sequenced was lung tumor tissue. The nucleotide sequence is TGTGCCAGCAACTCAAGAGACAGTCGGGGGGCCAACGTCCTGACTTTC. It codes for CASNSRDSRGANVLTF.